This record covers a single T cell receptor beta chain. The sample comes from a study of blood T cell repertoires in COVID-19. Turning to the study itself: COVID-19 samples, acute and convalescent, were from the United States, Italy and Spain. PBMCs, B-cell-depleted T cells, or T cells were the source of the cDNA or gDNA that made up the material.

V was shortened by 5 bases and J by 0 bases, with 13 bases between the two germline ends. Germline V gene sequence: CDR1 SGHVS, CDR2 FQNEAQ. This CDR3 is built from 15 residues. In the study's own analysis: By means of reference gene primer amplification, nucleated cell counts were estimated. Only in-frame clones appear in the TCRdb table, and some are missing; sequencing was by immunoSEQ multiplex PCR. V, J and clone size reflect that table, while D and trimming were determined from the DNA. The sample holds about 150,000 clones, approximately 92% seen once. The chain is built from TRBV7-8 and TRBJ1-1; D gene ambiguous. This sequence originates from a woman between 40 and 55 years old with acute or convalescent COVID-19. What was sequenced was peripheral blood. The CDR3 nucleotides are TGTGCCAGCAGCCCGCGCGGAGGGATGAACACTGAAGCTTTCTTT. This translates into CASSPRGGMNTEAFF.